The 5 T cell receptor beta chains below were found in one sample sequenced in a study of T cells in tuberculosis listed by TCRdb under 2018. The library was produced with the immunoSEQ multiplex PCR assay. In its TCRdb copy, this immuneACCESS table keeps in-frame sequences only and misses some clones. Where compared with another copy, unresolved V genes explain less than half of these, and the others have no known cause. The sample table lists 30,000 to 40,000 clones, under 98% of them with a count of one. Of the sample, approximately 6.2% is held by the ten largest clones. Source material: PBMCs. All receptors come from a donor between 5 and 29 years old with latent tuberculosis or without tuberculosis infection.

This chain joins TRBV28 and TRBJ2-1; 8 positions match TRBD2. CDR3 length: 14 amino acids. Germline CDR1 reads MDHEN; CDR2 reads SYDVKM. Trimming removed 7 bases from V and 3 bases from J; junction bases left unmatched: 5. In DNA form, the CDR3 reads TGTGCCAGCACTACTAGCGGACTCTACAATGAGCAGTTCTTC. Translating it yields CASTTSGLYNEQFF.

The rearrangement uses TRBV6-1 and TRBJ2-7, with 7 bases matching TRBD1. Trimming cost V 8 bases and J 0 bases; bases outside gene matches: 1. CDR3 size: 12 residues. Germline V gene lookup returns CDR1 MNHNS and CDR2 SASEGT. The CDR3 DNA is TGTGCCAGCCGGGACAGCTCCTACGAGCAGTACTTC. Protein: CASRDSSYEQYF.

This chain connects TRBV19 to TRBJ1-2; 8 bases line up with TRBD1. V lost 6 bases to trimming and J lost 4 bases; unmatched junction nucleotides: 4. There are 13 residues in the CDR3. Germline loops: CDR1 LNHDA, CDR2 SQIVND (reference sequence). The CDR3, as DNA: TGTGCCAGTAGACCTGGACAGGGCTATGGCTACACCTTC. It specifies CASRPGQGYGYTF.

The chain links TRBV25-1 to TRBJ1-5; D is unclear. The CDR3 extends over 14 amino acids. Germline V gives CDR1 MGHDK, CDR2 SYGVNS. Trimming took 3 bases from V and 3 from J, leaving 9 bases between them. CDR3 DNA sequence: TGTGCCAGCAGTGACCCTGGCCCCAATCAGCCCCAGCATTTT. It is translated as CASSDPGPNQPQHF. Combining the CDR3 with reference TRBV25-1 and TRBJ1-5 gives the whole variable domain EADIYQTPRYLVIGTGKKITLECSQTMGHDKMYWYQQDPGMELHLIHYSYGVNSTEKGDLSSESTVSRIRTEHFPLTLESARPSHTSQYLCASSDPGPNQPQHFGDGTRLSIL.

This chain joins TRBV7-2 and TRBJ1-2; D uncertain. The CDR3 sequence is 17 residues long. The germline V gene encodes CDR1 SGHTA and CDR2 FQGNSA. Trimming took 2 bases from V and 3 from J, leaving 19 bases between them. The CDR3 sequence: CASSLITTAPGHYGYTF. CDR3 coding DNA: TGTGCCAGCAGCTTAATCACGACTGCCCCGGGTCACTATGGCTACACCTTC.